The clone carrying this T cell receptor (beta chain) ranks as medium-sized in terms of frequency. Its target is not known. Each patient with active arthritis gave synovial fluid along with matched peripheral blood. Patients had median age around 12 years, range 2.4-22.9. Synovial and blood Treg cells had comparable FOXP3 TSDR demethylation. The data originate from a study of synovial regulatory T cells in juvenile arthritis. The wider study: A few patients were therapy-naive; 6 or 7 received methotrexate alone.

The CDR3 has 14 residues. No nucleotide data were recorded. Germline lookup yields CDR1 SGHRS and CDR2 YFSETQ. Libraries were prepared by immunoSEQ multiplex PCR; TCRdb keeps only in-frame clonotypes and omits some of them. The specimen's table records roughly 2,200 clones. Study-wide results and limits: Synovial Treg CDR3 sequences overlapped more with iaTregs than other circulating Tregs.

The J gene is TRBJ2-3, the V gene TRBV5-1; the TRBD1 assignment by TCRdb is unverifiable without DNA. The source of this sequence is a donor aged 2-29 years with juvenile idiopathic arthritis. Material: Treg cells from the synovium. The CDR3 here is CASSSATFTDTQYF. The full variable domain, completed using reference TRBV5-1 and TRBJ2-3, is KAGVTQTPRYLIKTRGQQVTLSCSPISGHRSVSWYQQTPGQGLQFLFEYFSETQRNKGNFPGRFSGRQFSNSRSEMNVSTLELGDSALYLCASSSATFTDTQYFGPGTRLTVL.